These T cell receptor beta chains were read from a single sample in a study of blood T cell repertoires in COVID-19. TCRdb's table, derived via immunoSEQ multiplex PCR, lists solely in-frame clones and lacks some. The sample lists 200,000 to 250,000 clones, approximately 91% seen once, with 4% to 5.5% in the top ten. Specimen: peripheral blood. These receptors came from a woman aged 35 to 49 with acute or convalescent COVID-19. Each CDR3 is given without its conserved first and last residue.

cdr3_aa	j_call	v_call
ASSFTMSGLPYEQF	TRBJ2-1	TRBV7-9
ASRDRPNQPQH	TRBJ1-5	TRBV6-5
ASSFGGATGELF	TRBJ2-2	TRBV7-9
SAYRVSEAF	TRBJ1-1	TRBV29-1
ASSLLAAGGLENGYT	TRBJ1-2	TRBV18
ASAIETQY	TRBJ2-5	TRBV12-5
ASSASGGATDTQY	TRBJ2-3	TRBV9
ASSLVGREKLF	TRBJ1-4	TRBV5-6
ASSTAGSTEAF	TRBJ1-1	TRBV4-1
ASSPSEVNEAF	TRBJ1-1	TRBV19
ASSRGKNQPQH	TRBJ1-5	TRBV6-5
ASSIGQGQETQY	TRBJ2-5	TRBV19
ASSTQQGAGTEAF	TRBJ1-1	TRBV11-2
ASSYSERAGTQY	TRBJ2-3	TRBV6-5
ASSPSEVVGYT	TRBJ1-2	TRBV11-2
ASSQQSSGNTIY	TRBJ1-3	TRBV7-2
ASSLGLAGDQY	TRBJ2-3	TRBV18
ASSLMRGGYYNEQF	TRBJ2-1	TRBV5-6
ASSEPATTGFFLGHYGYT	TRBJ1-2	TRBV10-2
SALQQGAY	TRBJ2-5	TRBV20-1
ASSQELAGGPQDTQY	TRBJ2-3	TRBV4-2
ASSLGTSGNNEQF	TRBJ2-1	TRBV11-1
ASRQGQGRDTQY	TRBJ2-3	TRBV5-1
ASSGQRSNQPQH	TRBJ1-5	TRBV2
ASSPRQGAYGYT	TRBJ1-2	TRBV4-1
ASSIDGGARAYNEQF	TRBJ2-1	TRBV19
ASSYSSGQQGYT	TRBJ1-2	TRBV6-5
ASSVTVRTEAF	TRBJ1-1	TRBV6-4
ASSPGLNTGELF	TRBJ2-2	TRBV18
ASSISAGVGNTIY	TRBJ1-3	TRBV19
AWSEDRGVDTIY	TRBJ1-3	TRBV30
ATRPTELSTDTQY	TRBJ2-3	TRBV24-1
SVDHGQGINYGYT	TRBJ1-2	TRBV29-1
ASSEAFTDTQY	TRBJ2-3	TRBV6-4
ASSSPSGTADNEQF	TRBJ2-1	TRBV7-8
ASSPLTGYQETQY	TRBJ2-5	TRBV7-6
ASSHSGGLNTEAF	TRBJ1-1	TRBV4-1
ASSLVSRGGVI	TRBJ2-1	TRBV7-9
ASSSPSQPSAGGYGYT	TRBJ1-2	TRBV19
ASSPTAYNYGYT	TRBJ1-2	TRBV6-4
ASSLDGGGAYNEQF	TRBJ2-1	TRBV5-1
ASSQTDNNEQF	TRBJ2-1	TRBV4-1
ASSPGQGPYNEQF	TRBJ2-1	TRBV4-1
ASSETPTGSYGYT	TRBJ1-2	TRBV10-2
ASSAVFGVGGSPLH	TRBJ1-6	TRBV6-4
AWSPGAGDSPLH	TRBJ1-6	TRBV30
ASSHTGGDGANVLT	TRBJ2-6	TRBV4-1
ASLGWTGRWSTYNEQF	TRBJ2-1	TRBV4-1
ASSLARENYGYT	TRBJ1-2	TRBV11-2
ASSWSGLDGYT	TRBJ1-2	TRBV27
ASSMDSSNTEAF	TRBJ1-1	TRBV19
ASSPQGGNIQY	TRBJ2-4	TRBV12-3/TRBV12-4
ASSLGVWGPTDTQY	TRBJ2-3	TRBV27
ASSSGQDGSPLH	TRBJ1-6	TRBV5-1
AWSVLGYNEQF	TRBJ2-1	TRBV30
ASSLTGFGTDTQY	TRBJ2-3	TRBV3-1/TRBV3-2
ASSPPDTVGSDTQY	TRBJ2-3	TRBV5-6